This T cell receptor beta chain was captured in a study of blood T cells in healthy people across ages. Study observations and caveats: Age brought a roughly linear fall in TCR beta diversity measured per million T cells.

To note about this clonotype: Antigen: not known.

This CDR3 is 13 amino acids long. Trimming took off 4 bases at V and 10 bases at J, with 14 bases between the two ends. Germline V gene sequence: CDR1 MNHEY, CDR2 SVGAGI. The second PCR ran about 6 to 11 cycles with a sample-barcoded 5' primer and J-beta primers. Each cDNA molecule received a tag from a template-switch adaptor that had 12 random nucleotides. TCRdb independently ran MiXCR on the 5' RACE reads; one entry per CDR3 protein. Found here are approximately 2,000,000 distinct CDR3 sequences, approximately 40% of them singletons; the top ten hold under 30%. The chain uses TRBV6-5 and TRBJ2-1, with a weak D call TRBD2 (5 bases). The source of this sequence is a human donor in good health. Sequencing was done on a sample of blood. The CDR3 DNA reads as TGTGCCAGCAGTTCGACTCGGGGTACCGAGCAGTTCTTC. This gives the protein CASSSTRGTEQFF.